A single sample is the source of the 17 T cell receptor beta chains below, sequenced in a study of Ad26.COV2.S vaccination and SARS-CoV-2 variants. Generated by immunoSEQ multiplex PCR, the TCRdb table keeps only in-frame clones and is missing some. The data hold 350,000 to 600,000 clones, with 80% to 90% observed a single time. Treatment of the sample: some 20 received Ad26.COV2.S at low or high dose, single or two shots; about 5 received placebo; per-sample allocation not given. The investigators took samples on day 63 after the first vaccine or placebo injection. Here the sequenced sample was peripheral blood, taken in a trial of Ad26.COV2.S vaccine versus placebo. The receptor source for this set is a person aged 18 to 59 who received the Ad26.COV2.S COVID-19 vaccine or a placebo.

The DNA for the CDR3 is TGTGCCGGGACTTACTTAGCGGGAGTGGAAGAGACCCAGTACTTC. This sequence encodes CAGTYLAGVEETQYF. The V gene is TRBV6-5, the J gene TRBJ2-5, with 9 bases matching TRBD2. CDR1 and CDR2 from the germline V gene are MNHEY and SVGAGI. There are 15 residues in the CDR3. J gave up 3 bases and V 11 bases, and 13 bases lay outside the gene matches.

The chain is built from TRBV6-2 or TRBV6-3 and TRBJ1-1; TRBD1 is a possible D gene (5 bases). Germline V gene data show CDR1 as MNHEY and CDR2 as SVGEGT. Trimming pared 2 bases from V and 1 base from J, leaving 5 bases between. The CDR3 sequence is 13 residues long. The CDR3 here is CASSYQGNTEAFF. The CDR3 coding sequence is TGTGCCAGCAGTTACCAGGGGAACACTGAAGCTTTCTTT.

This rearrangement joins TRBV4-1 to TRBJ2-4; possible D gene TRBD1, 5 bases. CDR1 is MGHRA and CDR2 is YSYEKL in the germline V gene. Trimming pared 4 bases from V and 2 bases from J, leaving 15 bases between. The CDR3 spans 16 residues. DNA of the CDR3: TGCGCCAGCAGCCCATTGGGCCAGGGCCCCAAAAACATTCAGTACTTC. It encodes CASSPLGQGPKNIQYF.

The chain has TRBV11-2 and TRBJ2-3, with D unclear. This CDR3 has 13 amino acids. CDR1 is SGHAT and CDR2 is FQNNGV in the germline V gene. The V and J ends lost 7 bases and 4 bases respectively, with 12 bases between them. CDR3 sequence reads: CASTGVRADTQYF. Written as DNA, the CDR3 is TGTGCCAGCACAGGAGTACGGGCAGATACGCAGTATTTT.

This clone appeared once. J is TRBJ1-5 and V is TRBV5-1; D may be TRBD1 (5 bases). Trimming cost V 0 bases and J 2 bases, with 6 bases left between them. The germline gives CDR1 SGHRS, CDR2 YFSETQ. CDR3 length equals 14 residues. CDR3 region: CASSLGDRNQPQHF. In nucleotides, the CDR3 is TGCGCCAGCAGCTTGGGGGACCGCAATCAGCCCCAGCATTTT.

This clone was counted once. Distinct nucleotide sequences in the sample also encode this CDR3. This chain links TRBV2 with TRBJ2-5, with D unclear. This CDR3 region has 12 residues. The germline V gene has CDR1 SNHLY and CDR2 FYNNEI. Trimming cost V 5 bases and J 4 bases, with 8 bases left between them. CDR3 loop: CASSRTVETQYF. As DNA, the CDR3 is TGTGCCAGCAGTCGGACGGTAGAGACCCAGTACTTC.

The chain joins TRBV6-5 to TRBJ2-2; 7 bases are shared with TRBD2. The trim removed 4 bases at V and 3 bases at J, leaving 5 bases unmatched. Looked up from germline, CDR1 is MNHEY and CDR2 is SVGAGI. The CDR3 is 15 residues long. The CDR3 region is CASSSLGGDTGELFF. The CDR3 DNA reads as TGTGCCAGCAGTTCTCTGGGGGGGGACACCGGGGAGCTGTTTTTT.

This sequence joins TRBV28 and TRBJ1-2, with D tentatively TRBD1 (6 bases). This CDR3 spans 15 amino acids. Germline V gene sequence: CDR1 MDHEN, CDR2 SYDVKM. Deletions cut 7 bases from V and 4 bases from J, with 19 bases between. The CDR3 DNA follows: TGTGCCAGCAAAAGCCGGGACAACGTTATCTATGGCTACACCTTC. Protein sequence: CASKSRDNVIYGYTF.

The rearrangement links TRBV6-2 or TRBV6-3 to TRBJ1-2, with D maybe TRBD1 (5 bases). The germline gives CDR1 MNHEY, CDR2 SVGEGT. Trimming pared 2 bases from V and 8 bases from J, leaving 18 bases between. The CDR3 covers 15 residues. The CDR3 region is CASSYPRTPRGGYTF. CDR3 nucleotide sequence: TGTGCCAGCAGTTACCCCAGGACACCCCGAGGGGGCTACACCTTC.

The chain couples TRBV6-6 to TRBJ1-4; the D is unclear. Germline V gene lookup returns CDR1 MNHNY and CDR2 SVGAGI (reference sequence). The CDR3 consists of 16 residues. V lost 2 bases, J lost 4 bases, and 14 bases lay in between. For the CDR3, the DNA is TGTGCCAGCAGTTACACCACGGACGGATATAATGAAAAACTGTTTTTT. Protein sequence: CASSYTTDGYNEKLFF.

This chain connects TRBV29-1 to TRBJ2-1; D assignment may be TRBD1 or TRBD2 (5 bases each). Germline V CDR1 and CDR2: SQVTM, ANQGSEA. Trimming pared 4 bases from V and 10 bases from J, leaving 17 bases between. The CDR3 sequence is 13 residues long. The CDR3 nucleotides read TGCAGCGTTGGTGGCCAGGGAGAGCTCGAGCAGTTCTTC. Its translation: CSVGGQGELEQFF.

The chain recombines TRBV27 with TRBJ2-3; D gene uncertain. CDR3 length: 14 residues. Germline lookup yields CDR1 MNHEY and CDR2 SMNVEV (reference sequence). V was pared by 6 bases and J by 0 bases, with 10 bases between. The CDR3 nucleotides are TGTGCCAGCAGCGACGGGCCAAGCACAGATACGCAGTATTTT. It specifies CASSDGPSTDTQYF.

This chain joins TRBV2 and TRBJ2-2; unclear D gene. Trimming removed 7 bases at V and 1 base at J, with 13 bases between. CDR1 is SNHLY, CDR2 FYNNEI, per germline. This CDR3 spans 15 amino acids. The CDR3 region has the DNA TGTGCCAGCATCGGTCGGGTAGGGAACACCGGGGAGCTGTTTTTT. Translation: CASIGRVGNTGELFF.

CDR3: CASSLGGFGQGTDTQYF. The CDR3, as DNA: TGTGCCAGCAGCTTAGGCGGATTCGGACAGGGGACAGATACGCAGTATTTT. The chain recombines TRBV11-2 with TRBJ2-3, with 9 bases that match TRBD1. Germline loops: CDR1 SGHAT, CDR2 FQNNGV. The CDR3 is 17 amino acids. Trimming removed 1 base from V and 3 bases from J; junction bases left unmatched: 8.

The chain couples TRBV18 to TRBJ1-2; D is uncertain. V dropped 5 bases and J dropped 1 base, with 14 bases sitting between them. The germline gives CDR1 KGHSH, CDR2 LQKENI. This CDR3 is built from 15 residues. The DNA of the CDR3 is TGTGCCAGCTCAACAACCCCCGGTGGTAACTATGGCTACACCTTC. Encoded protein: CASSTTPGGNYGYTF.

The table lists this clone with a count of one. The chain couples TRBV6-6 to TRBJ2-5; 10 bases line up with TRBD2. Germline V gene sequence: CDR1 MNHNY, CDR2 SVGAGI (reference sequence). The CDR3 runs 17 residues. V gave up 5 bases and J gave up 5 bases; unmatched junction bases: 14. In DNA, the CDR3 is TGTGCCAGCAGTCAATGGCGGACTAGCGGAGTCAGGGAGACCCAGTACTTC. It translates to CASSQWRTSGVRETQYF.

This clone was counted a single time. The chain recombines TRBV3-1 (or the pseudogene TRBV3-2) with TRBJ1-1; D gene uncertain. V shed 4 bases and J shed 1 base, with 22 bases lying between them. Germline V gene sequence: CDR1 LGHDT, CDR2 YNNKEL (reference sequence). CDR3 length: 18 amino acids. CDR3 region: CASSPQGLPGGKNTEAFF. CDR3 sequence (DNA): TGTGCCAGCAGCCCCCAAGGTCTACCGGGAGGAAAGAACACTGAAGCTTTCTTT.